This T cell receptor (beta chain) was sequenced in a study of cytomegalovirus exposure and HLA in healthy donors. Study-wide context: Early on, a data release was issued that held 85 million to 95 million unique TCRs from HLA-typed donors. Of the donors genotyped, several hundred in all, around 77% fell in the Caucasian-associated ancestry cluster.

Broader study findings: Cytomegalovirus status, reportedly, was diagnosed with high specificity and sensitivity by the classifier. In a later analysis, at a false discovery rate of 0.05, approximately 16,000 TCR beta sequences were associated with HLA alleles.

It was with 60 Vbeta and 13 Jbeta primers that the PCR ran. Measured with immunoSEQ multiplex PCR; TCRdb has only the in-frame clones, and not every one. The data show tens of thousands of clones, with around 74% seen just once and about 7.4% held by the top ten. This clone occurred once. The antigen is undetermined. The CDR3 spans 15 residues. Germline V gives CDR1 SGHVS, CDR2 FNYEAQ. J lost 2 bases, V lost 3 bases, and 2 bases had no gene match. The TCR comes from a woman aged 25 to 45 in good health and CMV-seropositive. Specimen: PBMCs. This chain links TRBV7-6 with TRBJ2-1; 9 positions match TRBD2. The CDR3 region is CASSFERGAYNEQFF. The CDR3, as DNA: TGTGCCAGCAGCTTCGAGCGGGGGGCCTACAATGAGCAGTTCTTC.